What follows describes a single T cell receptor (beta chain). Antigen unknown. Treatment meaning: some 20 received Ad26.COV2.S at low or high dose, single or two shots; about 5 received placebo; per-sample allocation not given. All samples were drawn on day 63, counting from the first vaccine or placebo injection. This Boston cohort included adults aged 18-55 years. The data originate from a study of Ad26.COV2.S vaccination and SARS-CoV-2 variants. Study information: Participants got Ad26.COV2.S intramuscularly, once or twice 56 days apart.

Libraries were prepared by immunoSEQ multiplex PCR; TCRdb keeps only in-frame clonotypes and omits some of them. This sample has 500,000 or so clones, with around 88% found just once. The CDR3 covers 15 residues. V was pared by 1 base and J by 8 bases, with 7 bases of the junction left unmatched. The germline gives CDR1 SGHAT, CDR2 FQNNGV. Findings and limits, study-wide: TCR breadth and depth estimates may have understated total T cell responses.

The source material was peripheral blood, sampled in a trial of Ad26.COV2.S vaccine versus placebo. The J gene is TRBJ2-5, the V gene TRBV11-2, with TRBD2 matching over 10 bases. This receptor was taken from a person between 18 and 65 years old who received the Ad26.COV2.S COVID-19 vaccine or a placebo. DNA of the CDR3: TGTGCCAGCAGCTTAGGAGTGGGACTAGCGTTAACCCAGTACTTC. Protein: CASSLGVGLALTQYF.